This T cell receptor beta chain was obtained from a study of cytomegalovirus exposure and HLA in healthy donors. Study information: Counted in an early data release were tens of millions of unique TCRs from HLA-typed donors. General study points: A later analysis reportedly found that, within productive TCRs, an Asian-associated ancestry cluster had fewer N-insertions than the mean observed across the roughly 700 donors.

The PCR used 60 Vbeta and 13 Jbeta primers. This table comes from immunoSEQ multiplex PCR, and its TCRdb copy is limited to in-frame clones, with some not included. This repertoire shows about 190,000 clones, around 80% found once; its top ten account for about 5.7%. As concerns this clone: Antigen specificity is unknown.

Looked up from germline, CDR1 is KGHSH and CDR2 is LQKENI. This CDR3 region has 15 residues. V lost 1 base and J 7 bases, leaving 13 bases between the germline ends. Sequenced: PBMCs. The TCR originated in a man aged 35 to 55 in good health and CMV-seropositive. This chain connects TRBV18 to TRBJ1-4, with D maybe TRBD1 (6 bases). This CDR3 reads CASSPLGASGEKLFF. The CDR3, as DNA: TGTGCCAGCTCACCACTGGGGGCCAGCGGTGAAAAACTGTTTTTT.